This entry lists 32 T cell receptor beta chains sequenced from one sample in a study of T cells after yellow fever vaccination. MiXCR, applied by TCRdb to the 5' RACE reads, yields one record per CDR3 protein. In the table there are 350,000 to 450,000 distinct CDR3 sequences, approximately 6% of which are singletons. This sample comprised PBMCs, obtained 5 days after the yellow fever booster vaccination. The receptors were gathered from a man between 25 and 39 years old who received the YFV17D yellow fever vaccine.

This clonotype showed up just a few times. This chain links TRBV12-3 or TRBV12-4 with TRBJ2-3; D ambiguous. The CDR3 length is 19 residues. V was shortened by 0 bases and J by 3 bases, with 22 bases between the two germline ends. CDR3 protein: CASSLAPGWASRRTDTQYF. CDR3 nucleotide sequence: TGTGCCAGCAGTTTAGCTCCGGGCTGGGCCTCGCGGCGTACAGATACGCAGTATTTT.

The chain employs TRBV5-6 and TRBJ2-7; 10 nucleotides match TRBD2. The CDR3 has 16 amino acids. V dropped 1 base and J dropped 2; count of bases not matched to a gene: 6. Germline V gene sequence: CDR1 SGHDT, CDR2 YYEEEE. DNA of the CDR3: TGTGCCAGCAGCTTGTTCCCCGGGACTAGCGCCTACGAGCAGTACTTC. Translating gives CASSLFPGTSAYEQYF.

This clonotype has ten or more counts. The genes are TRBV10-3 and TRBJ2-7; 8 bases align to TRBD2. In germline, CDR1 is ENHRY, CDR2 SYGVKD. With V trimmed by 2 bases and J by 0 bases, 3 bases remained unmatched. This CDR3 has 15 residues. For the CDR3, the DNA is TGTGCCATCAGTGAGGGAAGCGGGAGCTCCTACGAGCAGTACTTC. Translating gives CAISEGSGSSYEQYF.

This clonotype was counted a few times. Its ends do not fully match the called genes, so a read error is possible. The CDR3 is CASSPRGTGKYSEQFF. The CDR3 DNA reads as TGCGCCAGCAGCCCCCGAGGGACAGGAAAATACAGTGAGCAGTTCTTC. This sequence joins TRBV5-1 and TRBJ2-1; 8 bases align to TRBD1. Germline CDR1 reads SGHRS; CDR2 reads YFSETQ. CDR3 length equals 16 residues.

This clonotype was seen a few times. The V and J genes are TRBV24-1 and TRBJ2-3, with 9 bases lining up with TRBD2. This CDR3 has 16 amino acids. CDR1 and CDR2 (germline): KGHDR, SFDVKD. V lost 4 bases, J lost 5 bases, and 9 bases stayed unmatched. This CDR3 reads CATSDRASGMVDTQYF. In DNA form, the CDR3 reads TGTGCCACCAGTGACAGAGCTAGCGGGATGGTAGATACGCAGTATTTT.

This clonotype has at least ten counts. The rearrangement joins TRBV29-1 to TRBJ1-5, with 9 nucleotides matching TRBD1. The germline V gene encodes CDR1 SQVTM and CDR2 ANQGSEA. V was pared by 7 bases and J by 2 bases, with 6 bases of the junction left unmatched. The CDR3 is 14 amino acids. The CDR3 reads CSATTGGGNQPQHF. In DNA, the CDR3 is TGCAGCGCCACGACAGGGGGTGGCAATCAGCCCCAGCATTTT. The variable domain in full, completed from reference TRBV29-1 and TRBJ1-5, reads SAVISQKPSRDICQRGTSLTIQCQVDSQVTMMFWYRQQPGQSLTLIATANQGSEATYESGFVIDKFPISRPNLTFSTLTVSNMSPEDSSIYLCSATTGGGNQPQHFGDGTRLSIL.

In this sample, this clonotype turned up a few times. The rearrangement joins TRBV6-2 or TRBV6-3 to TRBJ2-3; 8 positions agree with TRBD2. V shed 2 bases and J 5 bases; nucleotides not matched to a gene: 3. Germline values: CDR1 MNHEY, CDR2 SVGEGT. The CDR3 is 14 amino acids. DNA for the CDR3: TGTGCCAGCAGTTACGGGCTAGCGGGAGATACGCAGTATTTT. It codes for CASSYGLAGDTQYF.

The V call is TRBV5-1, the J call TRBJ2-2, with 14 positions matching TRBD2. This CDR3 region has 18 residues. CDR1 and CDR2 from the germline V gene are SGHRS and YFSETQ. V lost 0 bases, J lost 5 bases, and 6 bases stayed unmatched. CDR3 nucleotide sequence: TGCGCCAGCAGCTTGGAAGGACTAGCGGGAGGTTTTACCGGGGAGCTGTTTTTT. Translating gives CASSLEGLAGGFTGELFF.

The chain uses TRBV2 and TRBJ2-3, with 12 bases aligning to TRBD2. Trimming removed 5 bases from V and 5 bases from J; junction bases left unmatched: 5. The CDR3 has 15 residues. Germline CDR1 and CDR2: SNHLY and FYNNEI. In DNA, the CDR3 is TGTGCCAGCAGTTCGCTAGCGGGAGGGCAAGATACGCAGTATTTT. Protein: CASSSLAGGQDTQYF.

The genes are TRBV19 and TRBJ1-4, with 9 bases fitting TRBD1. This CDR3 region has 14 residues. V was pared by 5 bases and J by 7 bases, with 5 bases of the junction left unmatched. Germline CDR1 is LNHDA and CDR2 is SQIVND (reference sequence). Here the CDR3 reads CASSRTGEAEKLFF. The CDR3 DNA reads TGTGCCAGTAGTCGGACAGGGGAGGCTGAAAAACTGTTTTTT.

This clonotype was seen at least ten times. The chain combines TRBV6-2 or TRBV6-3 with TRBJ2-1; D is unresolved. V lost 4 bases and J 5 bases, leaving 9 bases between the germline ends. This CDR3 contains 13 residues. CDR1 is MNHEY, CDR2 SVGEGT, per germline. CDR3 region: CASSSSINNEQFF. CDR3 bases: TGTGCCAGCAGTTCGTCCATTAACAATGAGCAGTTCTTC.

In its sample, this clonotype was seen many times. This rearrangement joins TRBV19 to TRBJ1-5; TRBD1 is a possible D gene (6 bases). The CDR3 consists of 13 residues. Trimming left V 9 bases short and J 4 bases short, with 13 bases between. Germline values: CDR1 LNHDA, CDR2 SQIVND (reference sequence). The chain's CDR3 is CASADRTNQPQHF. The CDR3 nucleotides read TGTGCCAGCGCCGACAGGACTAATCAGCCCCAGCATTTT. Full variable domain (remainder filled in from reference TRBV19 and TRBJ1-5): DGGITQSPKYLFRKEGQNVTLSCEQNLNHDAMYWYRQDPGQGLRLIYYSQIVNDFQKGDIAEGYSVSREKKESFPLTVTSAQKNPTAFYLCASADRTNQPQHFGDGTRLSIL.

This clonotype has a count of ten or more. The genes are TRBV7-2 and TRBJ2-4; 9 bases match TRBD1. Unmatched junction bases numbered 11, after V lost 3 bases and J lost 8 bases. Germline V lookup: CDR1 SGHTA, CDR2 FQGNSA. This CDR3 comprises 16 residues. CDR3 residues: CASSLGTGTGLDIQYF. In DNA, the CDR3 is TGTGCCAGCAGCTTGGGAACGGGGACAGGGCTTGACATTCAGTACTTC.

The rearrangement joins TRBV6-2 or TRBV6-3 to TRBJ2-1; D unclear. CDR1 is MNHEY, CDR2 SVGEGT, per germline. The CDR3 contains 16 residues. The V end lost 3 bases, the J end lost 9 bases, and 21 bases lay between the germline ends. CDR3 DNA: TGTGCCAGCAGTTATGCTCCTAGACATCCTCTGGGTGAGCAGTTCTTC. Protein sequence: CASSYAPRHPLGEQFF.

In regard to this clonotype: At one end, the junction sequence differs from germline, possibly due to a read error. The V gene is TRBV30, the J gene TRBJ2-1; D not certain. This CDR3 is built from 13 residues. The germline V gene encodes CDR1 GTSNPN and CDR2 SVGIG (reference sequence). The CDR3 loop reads CVWSAPAIFEQFF. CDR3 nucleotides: TGTGTCTGGAGTGCCCCTGCTATATTTGAGCAGTTCTTC.

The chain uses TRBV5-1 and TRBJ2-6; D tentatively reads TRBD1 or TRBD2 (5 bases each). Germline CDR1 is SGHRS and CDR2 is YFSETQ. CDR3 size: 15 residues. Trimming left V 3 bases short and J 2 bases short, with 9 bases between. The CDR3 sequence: CASSSGPTGANVLTF. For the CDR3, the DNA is TGCGCCAGCAGCTCGGGACCGACTGGGGCCAACGTCCTGACTTTC. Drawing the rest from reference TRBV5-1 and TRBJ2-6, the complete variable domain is KAGVTQTPRYLIKTRGQQVTLSCSPISGHRSVSWYQQTPGQGLQFLFEYFSETQRNKGNFPGRFSGRQFSNSRSEMNVSTLELGDSALYLCASSSGPTGANVLTFGAGSRLTVL.

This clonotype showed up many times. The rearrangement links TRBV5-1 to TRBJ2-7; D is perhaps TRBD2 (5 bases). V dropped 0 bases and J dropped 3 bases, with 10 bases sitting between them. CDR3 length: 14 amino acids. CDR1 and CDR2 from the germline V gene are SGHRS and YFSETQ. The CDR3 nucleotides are TGCGCCAGCAGCTTGGACGGAGGCAACTACGAGCAGTACTTC. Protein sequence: CASSLDGGNYEQYF.

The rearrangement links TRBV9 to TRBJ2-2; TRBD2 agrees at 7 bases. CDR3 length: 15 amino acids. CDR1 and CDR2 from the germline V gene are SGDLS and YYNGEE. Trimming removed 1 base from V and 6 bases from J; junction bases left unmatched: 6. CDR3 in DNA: TGTGCCAGCAGCGTATCTCGCGGGAGCGCCGGGGAGCTGTTTTTT. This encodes CASSVSRGSAGELFF.

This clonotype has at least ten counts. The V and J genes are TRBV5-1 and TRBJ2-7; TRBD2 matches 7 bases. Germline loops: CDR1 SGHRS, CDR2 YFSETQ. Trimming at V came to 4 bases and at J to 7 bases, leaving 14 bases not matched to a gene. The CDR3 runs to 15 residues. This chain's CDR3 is CASSAHGAGATEQYF. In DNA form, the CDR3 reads TGCGCCAGCAGCGCCCATGGTGCGGGAGCTACGGAGCAGTACTTC. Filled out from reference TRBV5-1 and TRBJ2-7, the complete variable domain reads KAGVTQTPRYLIKTRGQQVTLSCSPISGHRSVSWYQQTPGQGLQFLFEYFSETQRNKGNFPGRFSGRQFSNSRSEMNVSTLELGDSALYLCASSAHGAGATEQYFGPGTRLTVT.

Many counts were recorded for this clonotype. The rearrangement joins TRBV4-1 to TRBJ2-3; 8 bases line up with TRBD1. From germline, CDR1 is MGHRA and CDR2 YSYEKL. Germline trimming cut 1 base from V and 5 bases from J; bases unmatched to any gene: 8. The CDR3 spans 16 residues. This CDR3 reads CASSQGTGGFEDTQYF. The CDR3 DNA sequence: TGCGCCAGCAGCCAAGGAACAGGGGGTTTTGAAGATACGCAGTATTTT.

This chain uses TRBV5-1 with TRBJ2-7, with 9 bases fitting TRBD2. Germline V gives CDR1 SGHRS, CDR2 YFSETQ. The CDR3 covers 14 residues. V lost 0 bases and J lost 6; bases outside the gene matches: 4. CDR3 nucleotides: TGCGCCAGCAGCTTGGGACAGCGGGAGGCCGAGCAGTACTTC. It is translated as CASSLGQREAEQYF. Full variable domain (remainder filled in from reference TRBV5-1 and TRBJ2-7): KAGVTQTPRYLIKTRGQQVTLSCSPISGHRSVSWYQQTPGQGLQFLFEYFSETQRNKGNFPGRFSGRQFSNSRSEMNVSTLELGDSALYLCASSLGQREAEQYFGPGTRLTVT.

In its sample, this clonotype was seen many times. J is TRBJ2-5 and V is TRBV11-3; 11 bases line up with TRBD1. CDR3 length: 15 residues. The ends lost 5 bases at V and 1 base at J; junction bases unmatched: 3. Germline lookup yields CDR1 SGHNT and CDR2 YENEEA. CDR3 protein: CASSPGQGAQETQYF. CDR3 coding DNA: TGTGCCAGCAGCCCAGGACAGGGGGCCCAAGAGACCCAGTACTTC.

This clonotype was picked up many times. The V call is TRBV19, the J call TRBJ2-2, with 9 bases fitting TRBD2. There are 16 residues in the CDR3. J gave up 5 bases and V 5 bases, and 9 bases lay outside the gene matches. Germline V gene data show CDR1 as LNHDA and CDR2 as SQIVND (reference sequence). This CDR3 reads CASSPLAGLVTGELFF. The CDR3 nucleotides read TGTGCCAGTAGTCCCCTAGCGGGATTGGTGACCGGGGAGCTGTTTTTT.

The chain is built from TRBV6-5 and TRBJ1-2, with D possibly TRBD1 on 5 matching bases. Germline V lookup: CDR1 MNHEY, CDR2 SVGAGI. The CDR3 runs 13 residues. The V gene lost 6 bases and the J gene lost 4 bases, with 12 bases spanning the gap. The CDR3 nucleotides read TGTGCCAGCAGCTACGACAGCCTCTATGGCTACACCTTC. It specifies CASSYDSLYGYTF.

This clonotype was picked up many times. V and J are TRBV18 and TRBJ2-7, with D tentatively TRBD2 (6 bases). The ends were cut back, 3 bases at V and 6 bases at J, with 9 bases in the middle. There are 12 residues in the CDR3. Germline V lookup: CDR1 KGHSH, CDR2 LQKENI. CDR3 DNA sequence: TGTGCCAGCTCACCTGTCGGGGGCGAGCAGTACTTC. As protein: CASSPVGGEQYF.

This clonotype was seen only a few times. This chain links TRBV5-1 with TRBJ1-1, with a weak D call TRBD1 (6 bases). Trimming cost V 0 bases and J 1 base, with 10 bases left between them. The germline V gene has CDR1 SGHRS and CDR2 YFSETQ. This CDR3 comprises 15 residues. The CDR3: CASSLEGVGNTEAFF. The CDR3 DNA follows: TGCGCCAGCAGCTTGGAGGGGGTGGGGAACACTGAAGCTTTCTTT. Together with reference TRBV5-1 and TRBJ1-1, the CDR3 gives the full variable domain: KAGVTQTPRYLIKTRGQQVTLSCSPISGHRSVSWYQQTPGQGLQFLFEYFSETQRNKGNFPGRFSGRQFSNSRSEMNVSTLELGDSALYLCASSLEGVGNTEAFFGQGTRLTVV.

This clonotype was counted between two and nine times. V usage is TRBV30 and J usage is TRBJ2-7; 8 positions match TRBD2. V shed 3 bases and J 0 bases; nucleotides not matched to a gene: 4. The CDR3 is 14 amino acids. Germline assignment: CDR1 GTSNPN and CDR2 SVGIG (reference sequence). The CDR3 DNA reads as TGTGCCTGGAGAAGGAGCGGGAGCTCCTACGAGCAGTACTTC. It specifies CAWRRSGSSYEQYF. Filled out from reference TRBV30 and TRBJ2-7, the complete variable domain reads SQTIHQWPATLVQPVGSPLSLECTVEGTSNPNLYWYRQAAGRGLQLLFYSVGIGQISSEVPQNLSASRPQDRQFILSSKKLLLSDSGFYLCAWRRSGSSYEQYFGPGTRLTVT.

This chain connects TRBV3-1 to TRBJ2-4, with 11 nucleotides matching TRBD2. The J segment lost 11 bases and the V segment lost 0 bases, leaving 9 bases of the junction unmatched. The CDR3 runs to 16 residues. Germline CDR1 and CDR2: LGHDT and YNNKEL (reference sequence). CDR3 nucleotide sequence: TGTGCCAGCAGCCAAGAGGCTACTAGCGGGAGCCTCGTTCAGTACTTC. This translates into CASSQEATSGSLVQYF.

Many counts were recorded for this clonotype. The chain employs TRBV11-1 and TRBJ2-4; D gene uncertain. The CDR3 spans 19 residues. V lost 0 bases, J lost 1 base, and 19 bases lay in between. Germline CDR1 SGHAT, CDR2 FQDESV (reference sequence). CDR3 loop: CASSLALGSTVQAKNIQYF. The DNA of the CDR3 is TGTGCCAGCAGCTTAGCGCTAGGTTCGACTGTTCAGGCCAAAAACATTCAGTACTTC. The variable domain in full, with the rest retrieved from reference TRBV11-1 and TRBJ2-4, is EAEVAQSPRYKITEKSQAVAFWCDPISGHATLYWYRQILGQGPELLVQFQDESVVDDSQLPKDRFSAERLKGVDSTLKIQPAELGDSAMYLCASSLALGSTVQAKNIQYFGAGTRLSVL.

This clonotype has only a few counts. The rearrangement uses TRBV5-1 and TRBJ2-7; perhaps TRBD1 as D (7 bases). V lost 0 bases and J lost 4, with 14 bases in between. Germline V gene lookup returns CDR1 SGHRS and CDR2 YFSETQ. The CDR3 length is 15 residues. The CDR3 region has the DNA TGCGCCAGCAGCTTGGAGGCAGGGGGGTTGTACGAGCAGTACTTC. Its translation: CASSLEAGGLYEQYF.

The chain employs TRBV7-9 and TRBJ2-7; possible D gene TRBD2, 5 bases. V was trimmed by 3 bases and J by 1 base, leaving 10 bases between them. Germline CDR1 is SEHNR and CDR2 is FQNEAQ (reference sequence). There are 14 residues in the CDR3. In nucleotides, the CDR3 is TGTGCCAGCAGCTTCGGGGTCGGATCCTACGAGCAGTACTTC. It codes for CASSFGVGSYEQYF.

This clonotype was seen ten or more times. Written as DNA, the CDR3 is TGTGCCATCAGTGGAGCTAGCGGCAATGAGCAGTTCTTC. It yields the protein CAISGASGNEQFF. The chain carries TRBV10-3 and TRBJ2-1; 7 bases line up with TRBD2. J gave up 6 bases and V 4 bases, and 3 bases lay outside the gene matches. The length of the CDR3 is 13 residues. CDR1 is ENHRY and CDR2 is SYGVKD in the germline V gene.